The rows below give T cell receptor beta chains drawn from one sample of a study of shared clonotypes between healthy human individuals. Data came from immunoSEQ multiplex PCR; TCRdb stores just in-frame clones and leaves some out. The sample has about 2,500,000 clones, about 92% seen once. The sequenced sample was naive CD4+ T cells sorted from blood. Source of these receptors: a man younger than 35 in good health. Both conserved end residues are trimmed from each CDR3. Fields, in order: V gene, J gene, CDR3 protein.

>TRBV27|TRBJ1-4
ASRMGRINEKLF
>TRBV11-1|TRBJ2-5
ASSLAVSASQETQY
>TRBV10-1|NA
ASSGQGYEQY
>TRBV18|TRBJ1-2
ASSEDRGGGYT
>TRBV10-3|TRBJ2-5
AIKGASGVQETQY
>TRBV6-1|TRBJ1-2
ASTRTALYGYT
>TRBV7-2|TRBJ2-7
ASSSNRVLLGEQY
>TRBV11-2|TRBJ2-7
ASSLVYRDYEQY
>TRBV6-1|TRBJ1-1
ASPGLVGTEAF
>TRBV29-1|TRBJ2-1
SVRLAGGNEQF
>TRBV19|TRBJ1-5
ASSYREDNQPQH
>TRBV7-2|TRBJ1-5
ASTQTGGTQPQH
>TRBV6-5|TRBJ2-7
ASRPGRSYEQY
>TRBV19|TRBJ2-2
ASSSRDRGFTGELF
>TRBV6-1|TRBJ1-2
ASSERQTDGYT
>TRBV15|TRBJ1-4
ATSAGDGEGYNEKLF
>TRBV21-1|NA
AVRRDTNSYEQY
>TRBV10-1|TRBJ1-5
ASSAGDNQPQH
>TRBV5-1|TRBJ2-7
ASSLTSGSHYEQY
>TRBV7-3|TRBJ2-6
ASTPTARPGANVLT
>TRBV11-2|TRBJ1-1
ASSSPGQGSMQAF
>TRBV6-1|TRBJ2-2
ASSEQRGTGELF
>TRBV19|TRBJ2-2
ASLGLADTGELF
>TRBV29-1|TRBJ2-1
SLWGERLNEQF
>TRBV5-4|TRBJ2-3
ASSSGREIDTQY
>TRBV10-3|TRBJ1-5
AISESQRGRRSTVPQH
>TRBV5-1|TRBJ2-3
ASSPPGLAGGADTQY
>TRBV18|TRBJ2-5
ASWPPGLAGSQETQY
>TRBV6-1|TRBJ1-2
ASSELTGVSLGYT
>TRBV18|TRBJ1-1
ASSPASDRWGF
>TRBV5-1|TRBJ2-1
ASSLDRREQF
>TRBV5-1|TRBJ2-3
ASSLGVGLSTDTQY
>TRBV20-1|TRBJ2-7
SAGRGYEQY
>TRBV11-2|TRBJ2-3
ASSLRDPTDTQY
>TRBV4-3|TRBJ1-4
ASSQGVNEKLF
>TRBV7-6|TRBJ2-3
ASSLAPDTQY
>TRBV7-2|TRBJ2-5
ASSLSRASPGGTQY
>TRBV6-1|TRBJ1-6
ASSLGARDSPLH
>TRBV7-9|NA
ASSLRQGFDEQY
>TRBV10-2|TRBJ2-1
ASSQEF